The source of this T cell receptor beta chain is a study of cytomegalovirus exposure and HLA in healthy donors. In regard to this clone: Antigen specificity is unknown.

Study-level findings and limits: Reportedly, fewer N-insertions than the roughly 700-donor mean appeared in an Asian-associated ancestry cluster in a later analysis. Within an earlier analysis, most TCR beta V segments proved productive either about 87% or about 30% of the time.

It was with 60 Vbeta and 13 Jbeta primers that the PCR ran. Authors' data handling: In a later analysis, the count reached about 80 million unique TCR beta chains, with roughly 9.9 million shared. The method was immunoSEQ multiplex PCR; TCRdb's version includes in-frame clones alone and lacks a portion of them. That table furnishes V, J and clone size, whereas the DNA furnished D and trimming. The sample includes roughly 110,000 clones, approximately 80% of them seen just once. Germline CDR1 reads MGHDK; CDR2 reads SYGVNS. The CDR3 has 13 residues. V shed 4 bases and J shed 8 bases, with 14 bases lying between them.

V gene TRBV25-1 combines with J gene TRBJ1-2, with D maybe TRBD1 (6 bases). Sequenced material: PBMCs. This sequence was found in a man aged 50 or older in good health and CMV-seronegative. The DNA of the CDR3 is TGTGCCAGCAGTGGCCCAGGGGTCGGGGGCTACACCTTC. This translates into CASSGPGVGGYTF.